This T cell receptor (beta chain) emerged from a study of blood T cell repertoires in COVID-19. Across the study: Samples came from the United States, Italy and Spain, spanning acute and convalescent COVID-19. Sources were T cells, B-cell-depleted T cells, or PBMCs; the material itself was cDNA or gDNA.

Trimming removed 1 base at V and 5 bases at J, with 12 bases between. Germline values: CDR1 SGHAT, CDR2 FQNNGV. The CDR3 runs to 14 residues. Original methodology: Amplifying reference gene primers gave estimates of nucleated cell counts. Repertoires were generated with immunoSEQ multiplex PCR, while TCRdb's copy carries only in-frame clones and drops some. That table supplies the V and J calls and clone size; D and trimming were determined from the DNA. The repertoire includes about 250,000 clones, around 85% of them detected once, and 5% to 6.5% sits in the top ten. The chain has TRBV11-2 and TRBJ2-7, with D possibly TRBD1 on 6 matching bases. This TCR was sampled from a man aged 50 or older with active or convalescent COVID-19. Specimen: peripheral blood. CDR3 coding DNA: TGTGCCAGCAGCTTAGGTTACCCAGGGGACGAGCAGTACTTC. Translating it yields CASSLGYPGDEQYF.